The clone carrying this TCR beta chain has at least ten counts. The antigen remains unidentified. The data were obtained in a study of T cells after yellow fever vaccination. Study results and limitations: Contaminants from the bulk population, in the form of abundant clonotypes, could be found in FACS-sorted repertoires.

TCRdb fed the 5' RACE reads into MiXCR, producing one record per CDR3 protein. Of 500,000 to 650,000 distinct CDR3 sequences listed, 9% to 15% are singletons. The CDR3 contains 11 residues. In germline, CDR1 is SEHNR, CDR2 FQNEAQ (reference sequence). Trimming took 0 bases from V and 9 from J, leaving 3 bases between them. This TCR derives from a man aged 30 to 39 who received the YFV17D yellow fever vaccine. The sample in question was PBMCs, obtained on the day of the yellow fever booster vaccination. The rearrangement links TRBV7-9 to TRBJ2-4, with no clear D. The CDR3 sequence is CASSLATIQYF. Here the CDR3 DNA reads TGTGCCAGCAGCTTAGCAACCATTCAGTACTTC.